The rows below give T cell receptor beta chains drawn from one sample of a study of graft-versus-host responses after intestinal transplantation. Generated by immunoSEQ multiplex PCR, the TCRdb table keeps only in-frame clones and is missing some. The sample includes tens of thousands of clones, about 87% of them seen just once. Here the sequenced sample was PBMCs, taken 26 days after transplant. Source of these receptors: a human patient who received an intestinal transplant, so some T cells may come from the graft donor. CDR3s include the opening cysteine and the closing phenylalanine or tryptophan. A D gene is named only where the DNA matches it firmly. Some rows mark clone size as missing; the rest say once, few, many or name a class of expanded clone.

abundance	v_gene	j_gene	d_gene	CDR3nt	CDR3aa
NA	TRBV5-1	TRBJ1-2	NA	TGCGCCAGCAGCTTGGACAGGGACTATGGCTACACCTTC	CASSLDRDYGYTF
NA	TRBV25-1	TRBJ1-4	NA	TGTGCCAGCGGCGGGGCAACTAATGAAAAACTGTTTTTT	CASGGATNEKLFF
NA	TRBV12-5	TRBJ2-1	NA	TGTGCTAGTGGTTTTGGGGTAGTGGGGGGGGCCAATGAGCAGTTCTTC	CASGFGVVGGANEQFF
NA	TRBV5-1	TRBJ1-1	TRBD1	TGCGCCAGCAGCCCAGACAGGGTAGGGGGGAACACTGAAGCTTTCTTT	CASSPDRVGGNTEAFF
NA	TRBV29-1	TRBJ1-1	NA	TGCAGCGTCCAGCAGGGCTGGATGAACACTGAAGCTTTCTTT	CSVQQGWMNTEAFF
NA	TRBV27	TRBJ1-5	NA	TGTGCCAGCAGCCCAGCACAGGGTAGCAATCAGCCCCAGCATTTT	CASSPAQGSNQPQHF
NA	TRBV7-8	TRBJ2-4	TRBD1	TGTGCCAGCAGCAAGAACAGGGGGCCACTAGATCCGTCCAAAAACATTCAGTACTTC	CASSKNRGPLDPSKNIQYF
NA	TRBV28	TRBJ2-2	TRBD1	TGTGCCAGCAGTTTACATCCGGGACAGGCGAACACCGGGGAGCTGTTTTTT	CASSLHPGQANTGELFF
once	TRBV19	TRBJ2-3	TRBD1	TGTGCCAGTACGGCGGGACAGGGGACAGATACGCAGTATTTT	CASTAGQGTDTQYF
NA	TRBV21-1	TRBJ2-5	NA	TGTGCCAGCAGCAAAGACTCAATTTGGGCTGGGGCGGAAGAGACCCAGTACTTC	CASSKDSIWAGAEETQYF
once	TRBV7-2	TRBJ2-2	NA	TGTGCCAGCAGCCGAAGCACAGGAATGAACACCGGGGAGCTGTTTTTT	CASSRSTGMNTGELFF
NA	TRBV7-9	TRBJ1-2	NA	TGTGCCAGCAGCTTAGGCGCACAGGGTTATAACTATGGCTACACCTTC	CASSLGAQGYNYGYTF
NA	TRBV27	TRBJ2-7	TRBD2	TGTGCCAGCAGTTTAAGGCGGGCTAGCGGGATCTCCGAGCAGTACTTC	CASSLRRASGISEQYF
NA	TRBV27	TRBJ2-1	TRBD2	TGTGCCAGCAGTTTTTCTAGCGGGGGGTCCGATGAGCAGTTCTTC	CASSFSSGGSDEQFF
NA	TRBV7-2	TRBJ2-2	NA	TGTGCCAGCAGCTTATTATCCCGACAGGATAGCCCTATCGGGGAGCTGTTTTTT	CASSLLSRQDSPIGELFF
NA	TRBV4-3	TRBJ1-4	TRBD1	TGCGCCAGCAGCTACCGGGACAGGGTGGGAAAACTGTTTTTT	CASSYRDRVGKLFF
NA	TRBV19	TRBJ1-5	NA	TGTGCCAGTAGCCCCCGGAGTGGGGGCCTCAATCAGCCCCAGCATTTT	CASSPRSGGLNQPQHF
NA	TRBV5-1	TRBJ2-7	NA	TGCGCCAGCAGCTTGGGTTACGAGCAGTACTTC	CASSLGYEQYF
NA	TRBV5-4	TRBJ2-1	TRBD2	TGTGCCAGCAGCTTGGGGGTAGCGGGGGGGCGAGTTATTGAGCAGTTCTTC	CASSLGVAGGRVIEQFF
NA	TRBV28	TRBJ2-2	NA	TGTGCCAGCAGTTTAACCGGAGGGAACACCGGGGAGCTGTTTTTT	CASSLTGGNTGELFF
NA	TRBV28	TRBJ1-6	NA	TGTGCCAGCAGCCAAACCTATAATTCACCCCTCCACTTT	CASSQTYNSPLHF
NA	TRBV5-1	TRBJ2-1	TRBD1	TGCGCCAGCAGCTTGGGCCTTAACGAGAGGGACAGGGGGGTCGATGAGCAGTTCTTC	CASSLGLNERDRGVDEQFF
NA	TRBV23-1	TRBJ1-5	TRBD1	TGCGCCAGCAGTCAACAGGGGGAGGGCAATCAGCCCCAGCATTTT	CASSQQGEGNQPQHF
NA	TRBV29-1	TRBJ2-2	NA	TGCAGCGTTGCAGGTGGGGGGGCCAAAAACACCGGGGAGCTGTTTTTT	CSVAGGGAKNTGELFF
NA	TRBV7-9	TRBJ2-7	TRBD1	TGTGCCAGCAGCTTAGGGACAGGGTCGGACGAGCAGTACTTC	CASSLGTGSDEQYF
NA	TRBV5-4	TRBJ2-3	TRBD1	TGTGCCAGCAGCCATACAGGGGTAAGGGATACGCAGTATTTT	CASSHTGVRDTQYF
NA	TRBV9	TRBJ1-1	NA	TGTGCCAGCAGCGTAGCTACGAACGGAGGACCTGAAGCTTTCTTT	CASSVATNGGPEAFF
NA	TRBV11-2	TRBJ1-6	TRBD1	TGTGCCAGCAGGCCGACAGGGCTCTATTCACCCCTCCACTTT	CASRPTGLYSPLHF
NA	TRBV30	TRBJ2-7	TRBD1	TGTGCCTGGAGTGCAACAGGACAGGGAAGGAACGAGCAGTACTTC	CAWSATGQGRNEQYF
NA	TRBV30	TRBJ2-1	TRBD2	TGTGCCTGGAGTGGATTAGCGGGGGGGTACAATGAGCAGTTCTTC	CAWSGLAGGYNEQFF
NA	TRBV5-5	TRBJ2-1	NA	TGTGCCAGCAGCCTCCCTCTGGCTCCCAATGAGCAGTTCTTC	CASSLPLAPNEQFF
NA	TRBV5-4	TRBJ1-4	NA	TGTGCCAGCAGCTTGGGTTGGCAGTCAAATGAAAAACTGTTTTTT	CASSLGWQSNEKLFF
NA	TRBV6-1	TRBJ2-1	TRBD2	TGTGCCAGCGGGTTAAGCGGGGGGAGGTACGAGCAGTTCTTC	CASGLSGGRYEQFF
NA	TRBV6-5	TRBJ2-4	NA	TGTGCCAGCAGCGGGGGGCACGGTCCCAAAAACATTCAGTACTTC	CASSGGHGPKNIQYF
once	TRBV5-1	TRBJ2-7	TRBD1	TGCGCCAGCAGCTTGGAAGAGGGAGACAGGGGGATAAACGAGCAGTACTTC	CASSLEEGDRGINEQYF
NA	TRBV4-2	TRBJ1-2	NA	TGTGCCAGCAGCCAAGATGGTTCGACAGATTACTACACCTTC	CASSQDGSTDYYTF
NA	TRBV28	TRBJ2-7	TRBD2	TGTGCCAGCAGTTTGCTAGCGGGATCGTACGAGCAGTACTTC	CASSLLAGSYEQYF
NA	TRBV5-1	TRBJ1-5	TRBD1	TGCGCCAGCAGCGAAGGGACAGGGCTCTTCGATCAGCCCCAGCATTTT	CASSEGTGLFDQPQHF
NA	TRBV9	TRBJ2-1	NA	TGTGCCAGCAGCGTAGCAGGGGGGTCCTACAATGAGCAGTTCTTC	CASSVAGGSYNEQFF
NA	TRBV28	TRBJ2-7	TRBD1	TGTGCCAGCAGTCCCCGGACAGGGATCAACTACGAGCAGTACTTC	CASSPRTGINYEQYF
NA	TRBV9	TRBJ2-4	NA	TGTGCCAGCAGCGTAGGGGGCAGGGCTGACATTCAGTACTTC	CASSVGGRADIQYF
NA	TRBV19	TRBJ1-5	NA	TGTGCCAGTAGTATAGATGGTCACTGGGGGCGGAACAATCAGCCCCAGCATTTT	CASSIDGHWGRNNQPQHF
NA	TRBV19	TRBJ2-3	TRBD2	TGTGCCAGTAGTATAGTCCCACTAGCGGAGACAGATACGCAGTATTTT	CASSIVPLAETDTQYF
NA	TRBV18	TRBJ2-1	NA	TGTGCCAGCTCACCACCGGAGGTATCCTACAATGAGCAGTTCTTC	CASSPPEVSYNEQFF
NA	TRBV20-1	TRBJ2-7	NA	TGCAGTGCTACCCGTGAGGAAACGCAGTACTTC	CSATREETQYF
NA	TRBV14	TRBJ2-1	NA	TGTGCCAGCAGCCAAGATCAGGGATGGGATGAGCAGTTCTTC	CASSQDQGWDEQFF
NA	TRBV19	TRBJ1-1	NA	TGTGCCAGTAACAGGGTTTGGGCTGAAGCTTTCTTT	CASNRVWAEAFF
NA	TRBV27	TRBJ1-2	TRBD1	TGTGCCAGCAGTGGAAGGGTTCGGACAGGGGGTAACTATGGCTACACCTTC	CASSGRVRTGGNYGYTF
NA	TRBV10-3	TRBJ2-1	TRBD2	TGTGCCATCAGGGGGACCGCCACTAGCGGGGCCTACAATGAGCAGTTCTTC	CAIRGTATSGAYNEQFF
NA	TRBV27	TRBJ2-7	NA	TGTGCCAGCAGTTCTTACTACGGGAGTACCGAGCAGTACTTC	CASSSYYGSTEQYF